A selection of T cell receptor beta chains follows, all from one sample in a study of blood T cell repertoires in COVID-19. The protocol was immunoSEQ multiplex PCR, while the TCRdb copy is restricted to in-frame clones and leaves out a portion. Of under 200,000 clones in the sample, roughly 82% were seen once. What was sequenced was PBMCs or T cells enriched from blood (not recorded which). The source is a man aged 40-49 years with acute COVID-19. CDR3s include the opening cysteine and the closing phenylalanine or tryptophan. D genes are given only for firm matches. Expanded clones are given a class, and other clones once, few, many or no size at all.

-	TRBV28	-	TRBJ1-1	CASSPPGGATEAFF	TGTGCCAGCAGTCCCCCGGGGGGCGCAACTGAAGCTTTCTTT
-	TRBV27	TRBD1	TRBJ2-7	CASSLIGTGDYEQYF	TGTGCCAGCAGTTTGATCGGGACAGGGGACTACGAGCAGTACTTC
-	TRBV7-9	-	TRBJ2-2	CASSLSTGELFF	TGTGCCAGCAGCCTCAGCACCGGGGAGCTGTTTTTT
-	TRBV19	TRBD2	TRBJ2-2	CASKGTSGRTGELFF	TGTGCCAGTAAGGGGACTAGCGGGAGGACCGGGGAGCTGTTTTTT
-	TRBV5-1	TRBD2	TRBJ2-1	CASSLGYSSGRNYNEQFF	TGCGCCAGCAGCTTAGGTTACTCTAGCGGGAGAAATTACAATGAGCAGTTCTTC
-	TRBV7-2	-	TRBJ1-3	CASSFRPTGSGNTIYF	TGTGCCAGCAGCTTCCGCCCGACAGGCTCTGGAAACACCATATATTTT
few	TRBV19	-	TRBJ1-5	CASTWEGLSGNQPQHF	TGTGCCAGTACGTGGGAGGGTCTGTCGGGCAATCAGCCCCAGCATTTT
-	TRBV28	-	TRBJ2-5	CASSLEGLQYF	TGTGCCAGCAGTTTGGAGGGGTTGCAGTACTTC
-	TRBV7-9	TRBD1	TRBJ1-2	CASSLDRGLDGYTF	TGTGCCAGCAGCTTGGACAGGGGGCTTGATGGCTACACCTTC
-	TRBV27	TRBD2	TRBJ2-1	CASSLVAGGYNEQFF	TGTGCCAGCAGTTTAGTAGCGGGGGGGTACAATGAGCAGTTCTTC
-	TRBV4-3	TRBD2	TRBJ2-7	CASSQDVGLAGVRYEQYF	TGCGCCAGCAGCCAAGATGTGGGCCTAGCGGGAGTTCGCTACGAGCAGTACTTC
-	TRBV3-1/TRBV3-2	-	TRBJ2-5	CASSQGWGLPVETQYF	TGTGCCAGCAGCCAAGGTTGGGGCCTCCCCGTGGAGACCCAGTACTTC
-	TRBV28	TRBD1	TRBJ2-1	CASRAGTGAYNEQFF	TGTGCCAGCAGAGCCGGGACAGGGGCCTACAATGAGCAGTTCTTC
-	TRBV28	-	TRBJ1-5	CASSPPSGENQPQHF	TGTGCCAGCAGTCCCCCGTCAGGGGAGAATCAGCCCCAGCATTTT
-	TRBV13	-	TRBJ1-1	CASSETGMDTEAFF	TGTGCCAGCAGCGAAACAGGGATGGACACTGAAGCTTTCTTT
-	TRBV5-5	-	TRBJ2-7	CASSLERAPSEQYF	TGTGCCAGCAGCTTGGAGCGGGCCCCGAGCGAGCAGTACTTC
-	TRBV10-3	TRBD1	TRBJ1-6	CAISPGTANSPLHF	TGTGCCATCAGTCCCGGGACAGCGAATTCACCCCTCCACTTT
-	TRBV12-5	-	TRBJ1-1	CASAKYETEAFF	TGTGCTAGTGCCAAGTACGAGACTGAAGCTTTCTTT